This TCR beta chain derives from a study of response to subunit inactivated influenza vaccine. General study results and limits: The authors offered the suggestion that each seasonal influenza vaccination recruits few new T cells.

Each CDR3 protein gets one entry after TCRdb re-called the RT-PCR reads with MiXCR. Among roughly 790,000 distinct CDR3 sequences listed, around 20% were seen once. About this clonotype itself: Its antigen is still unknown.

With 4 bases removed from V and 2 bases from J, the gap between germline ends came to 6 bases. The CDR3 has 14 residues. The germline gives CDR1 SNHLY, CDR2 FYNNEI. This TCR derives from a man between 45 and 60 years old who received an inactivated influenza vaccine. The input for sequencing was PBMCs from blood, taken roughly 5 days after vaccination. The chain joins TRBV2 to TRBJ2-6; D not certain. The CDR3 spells CASSAQAGANVLTF. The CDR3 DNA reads TGTGCCAGCAGTGCCCAGGCTGGGGCCAACGTCCTGACTTTC.